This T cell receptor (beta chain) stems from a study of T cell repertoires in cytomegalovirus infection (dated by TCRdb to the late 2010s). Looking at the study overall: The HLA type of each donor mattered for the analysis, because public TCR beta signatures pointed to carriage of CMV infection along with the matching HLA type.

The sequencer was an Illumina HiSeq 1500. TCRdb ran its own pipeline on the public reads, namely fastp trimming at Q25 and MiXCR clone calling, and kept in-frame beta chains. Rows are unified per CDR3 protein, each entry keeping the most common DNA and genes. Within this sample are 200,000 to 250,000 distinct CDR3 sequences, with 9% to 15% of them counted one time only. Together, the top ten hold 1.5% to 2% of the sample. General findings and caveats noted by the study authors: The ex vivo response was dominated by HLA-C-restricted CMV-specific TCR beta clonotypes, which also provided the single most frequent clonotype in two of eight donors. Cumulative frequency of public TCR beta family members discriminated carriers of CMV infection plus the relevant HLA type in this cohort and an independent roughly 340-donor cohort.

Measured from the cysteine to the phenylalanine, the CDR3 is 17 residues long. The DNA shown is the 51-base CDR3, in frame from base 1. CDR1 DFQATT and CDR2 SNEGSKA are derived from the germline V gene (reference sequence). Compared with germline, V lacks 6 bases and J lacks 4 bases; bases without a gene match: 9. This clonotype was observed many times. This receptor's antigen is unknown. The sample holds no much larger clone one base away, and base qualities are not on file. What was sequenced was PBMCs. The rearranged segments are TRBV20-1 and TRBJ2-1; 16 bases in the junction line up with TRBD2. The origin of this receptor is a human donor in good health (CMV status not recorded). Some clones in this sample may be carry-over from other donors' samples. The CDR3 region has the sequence CSAAGTSGGALYNEQFF. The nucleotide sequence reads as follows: TGCAGTGCCGCCGGGACTAGCGGGGGGGCCTTATACAATGAGCAGTTCTTC.